These 3 T cell receptor beta chains originate from one sample sequenced in a study of tumor and adjacent non-tumor tissue in lung cancer. This sample's RNA came from whole unsorted tissue. The library came from three nested PCR rounds adapted from ARM-PCR protocols. TCRdb passed the multiplex PCR reads through MiXCR, listing each CDR3 protein once. The data show 65,000 to 70,000 distinct CDR3 sequences, 60% seen once. The specimen sequenced was lung tumor tissue. All receptors derive from a man between 50 and 59 years old with non-small cell lung cancer.

Regarding this clonotype: This may come from a read error, since a much larger clone is one base off. The chain has TRBV29-1 and TRBJ2-2, with 15 bases matching TRBD2. Per the germline V gene, CDR1 is SQVTM and CDR2 is ANQGSEA. There are 16 residues in the CDR3. J gave up 5 bases and V 8 bases, and 9 bases lay outside the gene matches. CDR3 protein: CSIGGLAGGRTGELFF. The CDR3 nucleotides read TGCAGCATTGGGGGACTAGCGGGAGGCCGGACCGGGGAGCTGTTTTTT.

Notes on this clonotype: This is likely a read error, given that the CDR3 carries no conserved phenylalanine or tryptophan at its end. The chain is built from TRBV5-6 and TRBJ1-1; TRBD1 matches 7 bases. Trimming removed 2 bases from V and 5 bases from J; junction bases left unmatched: 15. Germline V gene lookup returns CDR1 SGHDT and CDR2 YYEEEE. CDR3 length: 17 residues. The CDR3 is CASSLGNVKRGRTEAFL. CDR3 coding DNA: TGTGCCAGCAGCTTAGGAAATGTTAAGAGGGGGCGTACTGAAGCTTTCCTT.

By share of the sample, this clonotype is medium-sized. The rearrangement uses TRBV11-3 and TRBJ1-1; D is uncertain. The V gene lost 5 bases and the J gene lost 8 bases, with 15 bases spanning the gap. Germline CDR1 reads SGHNT; CDR2 reads YENEEA. This CDR3 contains 13 residues. The CDR3 nucleotides are TGTGCCAGCAGCCCCGGAGAGGAGGTCGAAGCTTTCTTT. Amino acids: CASSPGEEVEAFF.